Each of the 32 T cell receptor beta chains below was sequenced from the same sample in a study of blood T cell repertoires in COVID-19. Assay used: immunoSEQ multiplex PCR; TCRdb lists only in-frame clones, some missing. Found here are roughly 380,000 clones, approximately 90% of them singletons; the top ten hold around 1.5%. The sample consisted of peripheral blood. The receptors here all came from a woman between 35 and 50 years old with COVID-19, enrolled during active disease.

The chain is built from TRBV5-1 and TRBJ1-3; perhaps TRBD1 as D (5 bases). The CDR3 loop spans 15 amino acids. Per germline, CDR1 SGHRS and CDR2 YFSETQ. V gave up 2 bases and J gave up 2 bases, with 11 bases separating them. CDR3 sequence: CASSLGGVPGNTIYF. CDR3 nucleotides: TGCGCCAGCAGCTTAGGAGGGGTTCCTGGAAACACCATATATTTT.

This clone came up a few times. This rearrangement joins TRBV27 to TRBJ1-6, with D hard to call. Trimming cost V 10 bases and J 5 bases, with 9 bases left between them. The CDR3 spans 12 residues. CDR1 and CDR2 from the germline V gene are MNHEY and SMNVEV (reference sequence). CDR3 bases: TGTGCCAAGAGGATCCATAATTCACCCCTCCACTTT. This sequence encodes CAKRIHNSPLHF.

V is TRBV5-4 and J is TRBJ1-1; 9 positions agree with TRBD1. The J segment lost 5 bases and the V segment lost 3 bases, leaving 11 bases of the junction unmatched. The germline gives CDR1 SGHNT, CDR2 YYREEE (reference sequence). The CDR3 runs 16 residues. The CDR3 bases are TGTGCCAGCAGCTCCGAACAGGGGGCTATTGGTACTGAAGCTTTCTTT. The encoded protein is CASSSEQGAIGTEAFF.

The chain employs TRBV13 and TRBJ2-5; D might be TRBD1 (6 bases). Between the trimmed V and J ends, which lost 2 bases and 5 bases, there was a span of 15 bases. The germline CDR1 and CDR2 sequences are PRHDT and FYEKMQ (reference sequence). The CDR3 covers 15 residues. CDR3 sequence (DNA): TGTGCCAGCAGCTTATCGGGCAGGGGATGGGAGACCCAGTACTTC. Encoded protein: CASSLSGRGWETQYF.

The rearrangement links TRBV7-9 to TRBJ1-1; 7 positions match TRBD1. The germline V gene has CDR1 SEHNR and CDR2 FQNEAQ (reference sequence). V was pared by 1 base and J by 2 bases, with 7 bases of the junction left unmatched. This CDR3 comprises 16 residues. CDR3 nucleotide sequence: TGTGCCAGCAGCTTAGGGCGAGGGACAGCCAACACTGAAGCTTTCTTT. Translation: CASSLGRGTANTEAFF.

The rearrangement links TRBV28 to TRBJ1-2; 7 bases are shared with TRBD1. J was trimmed by 2 bases and V by 3 bases; bases with no gene match: 3. This CDR3 has 14 residues. Germline V CDR1 and CDR2: MDHEN, SYDVKM. Here the CDR3 DNA reads TGTGCCAGCAGTTTCTACAGGGGAAACTATGGCTACACCTTC. Translating it yields CASSFYRGNYGYTF.

This CDR3 reads CASTLPQGGYTSPLHF. CDR3 DNA: TGTGCCAGCACCCTCCCCCAGGGGGGATATACATCACCCCTCCACTTT. The chain combines TRBV21-1 with TRBJ1-6; the table's D gene call, TRBD1, was not cross checked with the DNA. TRBV21-1 is a recognized pseudogene. The CDR3 extends over 16 amino acids.

The V and J genes are TRBV11-2 and TRBJ1-1; D remains unclear. Between the trimmed V and J ends, which lost 1 base and 1 base, there was a span of 10 bases. This CDR3 comprises 15 residues. CDR1 and CDR2 from the germline V gene are SGHAT and FQNNGV. The CDR3 sequence is CASSLVPVSNTEAFF. The CDR3 DNA reads TGTGCCAGCAGCTTAGTTCCAGTTTCGAACACTGAAGCTTTCTTT.

The rearrangement uses TRBV27 and TRBJ2-7; D is undetermined. Looked up from germline, CDR1 is MNHEY and CDR2 is SMNVEV (reference sequence). The length of the CDR3 is 16 residues. Trimming pared 6 bases from V and 3 bases from J, leaving 21 bases between. The CDR3 is CASSLLIGPSGYEQYF. DNA of the CDR3: TGTGCCAGCAGCCTCCTAATTGGCCCTTCGGGCTACGAGCAGTACTTC.

The chain uses TRBV14 and TRBJ2-7; D might be TRBD2 (5 bases). Germline V gene lookup returns CDR1 SGHDN and CDR2 FVKESK. The CDR3 is 17 amino acids. V lost 0 bases, J lost 2 bases, and 17 bases lay in between. The CDR3 loop is CASSQDLMGEGTYEQYF. CDR3 bases: TGTGCCAGCAGCCAAGATCTTATGGGTGAGGGCACCTACGAGCAGTACTTC. Variable domain in full (rest from reference TRBV14 and TRBJ2-7): EAGVTQFPSHSVIEKGQTVTLRCDPISGHDNLYWYRRVMGKEIKFLLHFVKESKQDESGMPNNRFLAERTGGTYSTLKVQPAELEDSGVYFCASSQDLMGEGTYEQYFGPGTRLTVT.

This chain connects TRBV25-1 to TRBJ2-7; tentative D call: TRBD2 (5 bases). The ends were cut back, 7 bases at V and 0 bases at J, with 10 bases in the middle. Germline V gene sequence: CDR1 MGHDK, CDR2 SYGVNS. The length of the CDR3 is 13 residues. The CDR3 loop reads CASKDSYSYEQYF. DNA for the CDR3: TGTGCCAGCAAGGACTCATACTCCTACGAGCAGTACTTC.

The rearrangement uses TRBV5-4 and TRBJ1-6, with D uncertain. Germline CDR1 and CDR2: SGHNT and YYREEE (reference sequence). V lost 4 bases, J lost 4 bases, and 9 bases lay in between. This CDR3 is 14 amino acids long. The CDR3 region is CASSTNRYNSPLHF. The CDR3 DNA follows: TGTGCCAGCAGCACCAATCGGTATAATTCACCCCTCCACTTT. Full variable domain (outside the CDR3, taken from reference TRBV5-4 and TRBJ1-6): ETGVTQSPTHLIKTRGQQVTLRCSSQSGHNTVSWYQQALGQGPQFIFQYYREEENGRGNFPPRFSGLQFPNYSSELNVNALELDDSALYLCASSTNRYNSPLHFGNGTRLTVT.

The chain carries TRBV2 and TRBJ2-5, with D possibly being TRBD2 (5 bases). This CDR3 has 13 amino acids. Trimming stripped 7 bases from V and 2 bases from J, with 11 bases between. In germline, CDR1 is SNHLY, CDR2 FYNNEI. This chain's CDR3 is CASKRTGQETQYF. CDR3 DNA sequence: TGTGCCAGCAAAAGGACGGGACAAGAGACCCAGTACTTC.

The chain is built from TRBV2 and TRBJ1-1; D not resolved. The CDR3 loop spans 13 amino acids. The germline V and J ends were trimmed by 2 bases and 11 bases, with 15 bases remaining between them. Germline V CDR1 and CDR2: SNHLY, FYNNEI. The CDR3 region is CASSENVPGIAFF. CDR3 DNA sequence: TGTGCCAGCAGTGAAAACGTTCCGGGGATTGCTTTCTTT. The variable domain in full, completed from reference TRBV2 and TRBJ1-1, reads EPEVTQTPSHQVTQMGQEVILRCVPISNHLYFYWYRQILGQKVEFLVSFYNNEISEKSEIFDDQFSVERPDGSNFTLKIRSTKLEDSAMYFCASSENVPGIAFFGQGTRLTVV.

V is TRBV2 and J is TRBJ1-1; possibly TRBD1 for D (6 bases). The CDR3 runs to 11 residues. Germline CDR1 reads SNHLY; CDR2 reads FYNNEI. CDR3 in amino acids: CVTRTVAEAFF. CDR3 nucleotides: TGTGTCACCCGGACAGTCGCTGAAGCTTTCTTT. The whole variable domain, filled in from reference TRBV2 and TRBJ1-1, reads EPEVTQTPSHQVTQMGQEVILRCVPISNHLYFYWYRQILGQKVEFLVSFYNNEISEKSEIFDDQFSVERPDGSNFTLKIRSTKLEDSAMYFCVTRTVAEAFFGQGTRLTVV.

The chain couples TRBV28 to TRBJ1-2; TRBD1 matches 7 bases. The trim removed 3 bases at V and 7 bases at J, leaving 11 bases unmatched. This CDR3 is 15 amino acids long. CDR1 and CDR2 from the germline V gene are MDHEN and SYDVKM. CDR3 sequence: CASSFSDRDRSGYTF. The CDR3 nucleotides are TGTGCCAGCAGTTTTTCTGACAGGGATCGATCTGGCTACACCTTC.

This rearrangement joins TRBV25-1 to TRBJ2-1; 7 nucleotides agree with TRBD1. Germline V gene sequence: CDR1 MGHDK, CDR2 SYGVNS. V shed 2 bases, J shed 1 base, and the junction held 2 bases outside the gene matches. The CDR3 is 15 residues long. The CDR3 spells CASSERQGSYNEQFF. For the CDR3, the DNA is TGTGCCAGCAGTGAACGACAGGGATCCTACAATGAGCAGTTCTTC.

The rearrangement joins TRBV6-5 to TRBJ2-1; D may be TRBD1 (6 bases). The CDR3 is made up of 15 amino acids. The V end lost 6 bases, the J end lost 4 bases, and 16 bases lay between the germline ends. The germline V gene has CDR1 MNHEY and CDR2 SVGAGI. The CDR3 protein is CASSHSGTHYNEQFF. CDR3 DNA: TGTGCCAGCAGCCATTCCGGGACACATTACAATGAGCAGTTCTTC.

The V gene is TRBV7-6, the J gene TRBJ1-3, with no clear D. The CDR3 consists of 14 residues. CDR1 SGHVS and CDR2 FNYEAQ come from the germline V gene. V dropped 5 bases and J dropped 4 bases, with 12 bases sitting between them. The CDR3 is CASSISDGGNTIYF. CDR3 bases: TGTGCCAGCAGCATCTCTGACGGGGGAAACACCATATATTTT.

The V and J genes are TRBV7-2 and TRBJ2-5, with TRBD1 as a possible D gene (6 bases). This CDR3 has 13 residues. The germline CDR1 and CDR2 sequences are SGHTA and FQGNSA. The V end was cut by 2 bases, the J end by 5 bases, with 9 bases between. CDR3 sequence (DNA): TGTGCCAGCAGCTTAACAGGGTTGGAGACCCAGTACTTC. Encoded protein: CASSLTGLETQYF.

The chain is built from TRBV19 and TRBJ2-7; 8 bases agree with TRBD1. The germline CDR1 and CDR2 sequences are LNHDA and SQIVND (reference sequence). After removal of 6 bases from V and 7 bases from J, the junction contained 8 bases not matched to a gene. The CDR3 covers 13 residues. The CDR3 protein is CASSQIRQGEQYF. The CDR3 DNA sequence: TGTGCCAGTAGCCAAATCCGACAGGGGGAGCAGTACTTC.

The gene calls are TRBV5-1 and TRBJ1-4, with D hard to call. From germline, CDR1 is SGHRS and CDR2 YFSETQ. CDR3 length equals 14 residues. The V gene lost 0 bases and the J gene lost 8 bases, with 11 bases spanning the gap. The CDR3 spells CASSLEHTREKLFF. In nucleotides, the CDR3 is TGCGCCAGCAGCTTGGAGCATACGAGGGAAAAACTGTTTTTT. Full variable domain (missing parts from reference TRBV5-1 and TRBJ1-4): KAGVTQTPRYLIKTRGQQVTLSCSPISGHRSVSWYQQTPGQGLQFLFEYFSETQRNKGNFPGRFSGRQFSNSRSEMNVSTLELGDSALYLCASSLEHTREKLFFGSGTQLSVL.

The V and J genes are TRBV18 and TRBJ1-1; a weak D match, TRBD1 (6 bases). V lost 5 bases and J lost 0, with 16 bases in between. Per germline, CDR1 KGHSH and CDR2 LQKENI. This CDR3 contains 16 residues. The CDR3 DNA reads as TGTGCCAGCTCATCTATGGGGCAGGGGATGAACACTGAAGCTTTCTTT. It is translated as CASSSMGQGMNTEAFF.

The chain uses TRBV6-5 and TRBJ1-3; no reliable D call. The germline V gene encodes CDR1 MNHEY and CDR2 SVGAGI. V dropped 10 bases and J dropped 6 bases, with 19 bases sitting between them. This CDR3 comprises 14 residues. The CDR3 coding sequence is TGTGCCACCCTACGGTCTCACGGAGAAAACACCATATATTTT. Translated: CATLRSHGENTIYF.

The chain couples TRBV2 to TRBJ2-7, with D possibly being TRBD1 (5 bases). CDR3 length: 12 amino acids. CDR1 is SNHLY, CDR2 FYNNEI, per germline. Trimming took off 1 base at V and 4 bases at J, with 5 bases between the two ends. CDR3 sequence: CASSEEGYEQYF. The DNA of the CDR3 is TGTGCCAGCAGTGAAGAGGGGTACGAGCAGTACTTC.

The chain has TRBV6-5 and TRBJ2-7; 9 bases are shared with TRBD1. The CDR3 is made up of 14 amino acids. In germline, CDR1 is MNHEY, CDR2 SVGAGI. V dropped 2 bases and J dropped 6; count of bases not matched to a gene: 5. CDR3 sequence reads: CASSYKQGAAEQYF. As DNA, the CDR3 is TGTGCCAGCAGTTACAAACAGGGGGCCGCCGAGCAGTACTTC.

V is TRBV4-3 and J is TRBJ1-1; possibly TRBD1 for D (6 bases). The ends were cut back, 0 bases at V and 1 base at J, with 18 bases in the middle. Germline V gene sequence: CDR1 LGHNA, CDR2 YSLEER. The CDR3 extends over 18 amino acids. CDR3 amino acids: CASSQDLGGRQPNTEAFF. The CDR3 nucleotides read TGCGCCAGCAGCCAAGACCTAGGGGGTAGGCAGCCGAACACTGAAGCTTTCTTT.

The V call is TRBV28, the J call TRBJ1-6, with D possibly being TRBD1 (5 bases). V lost 7 bases and J lost 8, with 12 bases in between. CDR1 and CDR2 (germline): MDHEN, SYDVKM. The CDR3 totals 13 residues. The CDR3 sequence: CASKSRQYSPLHF. For the CDR3, the DNA is TGTGCCAGCAAAAGCCGACAGTATTCACCCCTCCACTTT.

This clone was found once. V usage is TRBV27 and J usage is TRBJ1-5, with 9 bases identical to TRBD1. CDR3 size: 15 residues. Germline V gives CDR1 MNHEY, CDR2 SMNVEV (reference sequence). V lost 5 bases to trimming and J lost 1 base; unmatched junction nucleotides: 3. The DNA for the CDR3 is TGTGCCAGCAGTCGGGACAGGGTGAGCAATCAGCCCCAGCATTTT. Its protein is CASSRDRVSNQPQHF.

This sequence joins TRBV7-2 and TRBJ1-1; no clear D gene. With 5 bases removed from V and 0 bases from J, the gap between germline ends came to 16 bases. The germline gives CDR1 SGHTA, CDR2 FQGNSA. The CDR3 runs 16 residues. For the CDR3, the DNA is TGTGCCAGCAGCCCCGCGATATTCGGGTTGAACACTGAAGCTTTCTTT. As protein: CASSPAIFGLNTEAFF.

This sequence joins TRBV28 and TRBJ1-6; TRBD1 matches at 9 bases. CDR1 and CDR2 from the germline V gene are MDHEN and SYDVKM. Trimming removed 3 bases from V and 10 bases from J; junction bases left unmatched: 10. The CDR3 is 16 amino acids. CDR3: CASSFLQGAFDSPLHF. CDR3 bases: TGTGCCAGCAGTTTCCTACAGGGGGCTTTTGACTCACCCCTCCACTTT.

This chain joins TRBV10-3 and TRBJ1-1; D not certain. V lost 5 bases and J 1 base, leaving 5 bases between the germline ends. Germline V CDR1 and CDR2: ENHRY, SYGVKD. This CDR3 has 12 residues. Written as DNA, the CDR3 is TGTGCCATCAGTCAGGCGAACACTGAAGCTTTCTTT. This encodes CAISQANTEAFF.